This T cell receptor beta chain was captured in a study of shared clonotypes between healthy human individuals. Findings and limits, study-wide: In having few donors, the study represented limited genetic and exposure-history diversity. Clonotypes that were shared across a handful of donors made up around 5% of naive CD4 clonotypes.

TCRdb's table, derived via immunoSEQ multiplex PCR, lists solely in-frame clones and lacks some. The profile shows some 2,500,000 clones, 80% to 95% of them singletons. CDR1 is KGHSH and CDR2 is LQKENI in the germline V gene. Germline trimming cut 3 bases from V and 2 bases from J; bases unmatched to any gene: 22. The CDR3 contains 20 residues. Note on this clone: Its antigen remains unidentified.

V gene TRBV18 combines with J gene TRBJ2-7, with TRBD1 identical over 7 bases. This TCR was recovered from a man aged 18 to 35 in good health. Some clones in this sample may be carry-over from other donors' samples. Specimen: naive CD4+ T cells from PBMCs. Specified subset: CD45RA+ positively selected. The CDR3 DNA is TGTGCCAGCTCACCCCCCATTGGTGTGTCTAAGGGGGCGCCTCCCTACGAGCAGTACTTC. Protein: CASSPPIGVSKGAPPYEQYF.